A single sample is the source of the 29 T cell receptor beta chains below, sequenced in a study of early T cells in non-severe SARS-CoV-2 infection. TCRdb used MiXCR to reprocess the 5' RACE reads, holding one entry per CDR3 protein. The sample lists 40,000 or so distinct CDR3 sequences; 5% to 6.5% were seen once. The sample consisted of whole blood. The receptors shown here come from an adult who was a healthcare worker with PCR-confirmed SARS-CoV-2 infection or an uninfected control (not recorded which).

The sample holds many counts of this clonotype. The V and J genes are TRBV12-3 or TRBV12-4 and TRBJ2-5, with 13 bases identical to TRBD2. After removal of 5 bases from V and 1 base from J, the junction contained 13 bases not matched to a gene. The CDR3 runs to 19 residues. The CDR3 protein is CASSPRGLAGVGGQETQYF. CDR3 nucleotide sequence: TGTGCCAGCAGTCCCCGTGGACTAGCGGGAGTTGGGGGCCAAGAGACCCAGTACTTC.

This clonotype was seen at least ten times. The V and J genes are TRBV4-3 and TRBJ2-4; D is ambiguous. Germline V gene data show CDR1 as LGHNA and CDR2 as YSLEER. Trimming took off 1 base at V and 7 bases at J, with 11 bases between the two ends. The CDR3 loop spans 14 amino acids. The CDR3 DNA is TGCGCCAGCAGCCAAGCCCCCCATAATAACATTCAGTACTTC. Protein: CASSQAPHNNIQYF.

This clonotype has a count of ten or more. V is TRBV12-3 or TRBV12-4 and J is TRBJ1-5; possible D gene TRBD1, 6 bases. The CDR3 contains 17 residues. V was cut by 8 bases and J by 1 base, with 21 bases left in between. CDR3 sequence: CASSYWGRGGSNQPQHF. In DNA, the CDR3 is TGTGCCAGCTCCTACTGGGGCAGGGGCGGGAGCAATCAGCCCCAGCATTTT.

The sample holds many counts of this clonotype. In DNA form, the CDR3 reads TGTGCCAGCAGAGGTTTCACAGATACGCAGTATTTT. This encodes CASRGFTDTQYF. This chain joins TRBV6-5 and TRBJ2-3; D remains unclear. The V and J ends lost 6 bases and 2 bases respectively, with 6 bases between them. The CDR3 loop spans 12 amino acids. CDR1 and CDR2 from the germline V gene are MNHEY and SVGAGI.

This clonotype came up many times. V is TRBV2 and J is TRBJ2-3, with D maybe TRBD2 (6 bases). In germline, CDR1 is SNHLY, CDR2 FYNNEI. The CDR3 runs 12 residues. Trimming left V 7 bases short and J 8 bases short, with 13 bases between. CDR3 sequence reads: CASIGGTGTQYF. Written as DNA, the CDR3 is TGTGCCAGCATTGGCGGGACCGGTACGCAGTATTTT.

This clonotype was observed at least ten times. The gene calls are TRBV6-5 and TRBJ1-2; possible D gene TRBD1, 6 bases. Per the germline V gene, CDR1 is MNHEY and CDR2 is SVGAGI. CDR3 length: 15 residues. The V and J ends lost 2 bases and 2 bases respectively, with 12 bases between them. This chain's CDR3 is CASSYDQGTNYGYTF. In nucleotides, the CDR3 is TGTGCCAGCAGTTACGACCAGGGGACGAACTATGGCTACACCTTC.

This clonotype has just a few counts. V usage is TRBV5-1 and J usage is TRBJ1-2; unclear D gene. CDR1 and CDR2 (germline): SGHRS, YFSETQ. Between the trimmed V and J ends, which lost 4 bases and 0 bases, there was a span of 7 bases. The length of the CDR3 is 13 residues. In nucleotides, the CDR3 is TGCGCCAGCAGCCCCAGTACTAACTATGGCTACACCTTC. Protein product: CASSPSTNYGYTF.

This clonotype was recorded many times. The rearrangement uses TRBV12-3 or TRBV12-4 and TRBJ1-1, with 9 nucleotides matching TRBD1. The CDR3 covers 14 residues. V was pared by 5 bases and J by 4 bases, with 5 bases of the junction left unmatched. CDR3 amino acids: CASSLQGALTEAFF. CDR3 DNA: TGTGCCAGCAGTCTACAGGGGGCTCTCACTGAAGCTTTCTTT.

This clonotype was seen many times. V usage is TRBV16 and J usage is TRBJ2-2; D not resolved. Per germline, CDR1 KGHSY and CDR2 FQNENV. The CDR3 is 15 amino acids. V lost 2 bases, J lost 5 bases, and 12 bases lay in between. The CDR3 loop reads CASSQHRPSTGELFF. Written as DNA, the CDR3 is TGTGCCAGCAGCCAACATAGACCCTCAACCGGGGAGCTGTTTTTT.

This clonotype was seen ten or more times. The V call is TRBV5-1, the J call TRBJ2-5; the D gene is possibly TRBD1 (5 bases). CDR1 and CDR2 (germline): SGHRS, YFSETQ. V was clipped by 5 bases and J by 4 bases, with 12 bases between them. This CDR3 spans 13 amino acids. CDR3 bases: TGCGCCAGCAGGGAAGAAGGGGCAGAGACCCAGTACTTC. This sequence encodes CASREEGAETQYF.

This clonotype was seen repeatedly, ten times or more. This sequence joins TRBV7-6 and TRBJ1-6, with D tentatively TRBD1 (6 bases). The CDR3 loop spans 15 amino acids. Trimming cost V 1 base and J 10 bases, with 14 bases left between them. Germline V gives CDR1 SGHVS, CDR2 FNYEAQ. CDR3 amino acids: CASSLVGGGGSPLHF. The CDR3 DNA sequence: TGTGCCAGCAGCTTAGTCGGGGGCGGGGGATCACCCCTCCACTTT.

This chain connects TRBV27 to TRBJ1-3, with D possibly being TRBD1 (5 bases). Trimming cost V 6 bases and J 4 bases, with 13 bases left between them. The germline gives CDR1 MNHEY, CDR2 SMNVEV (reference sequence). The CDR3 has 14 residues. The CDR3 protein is CASRGDLWGNTIYF. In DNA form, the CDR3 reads TGTGCCAGCAGGGGGGACTTGTGGGGAAACACCATATATTTT.

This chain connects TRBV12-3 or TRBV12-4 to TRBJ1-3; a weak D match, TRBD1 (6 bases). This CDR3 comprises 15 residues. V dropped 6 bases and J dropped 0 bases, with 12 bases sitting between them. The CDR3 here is CASRPQGFSGNTIYF. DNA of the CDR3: TGTGCCAGCAGGCCCCAGGGGTTCTCTGGAAACACCATATATTTT.

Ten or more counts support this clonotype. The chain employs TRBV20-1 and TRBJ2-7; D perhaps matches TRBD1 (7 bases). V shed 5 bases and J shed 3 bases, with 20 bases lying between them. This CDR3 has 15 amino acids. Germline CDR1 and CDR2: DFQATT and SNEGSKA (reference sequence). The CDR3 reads CSALPQGRGDYEQYF. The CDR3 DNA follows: TGCAGTGCTCTCCCCCAGGGCAGGGGGGACTACGAGCAGTACTTC.

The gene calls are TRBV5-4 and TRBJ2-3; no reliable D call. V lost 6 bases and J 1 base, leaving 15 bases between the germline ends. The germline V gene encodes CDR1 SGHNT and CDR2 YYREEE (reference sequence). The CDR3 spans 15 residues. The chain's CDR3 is CASTTEPPRTDTQYF. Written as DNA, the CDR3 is TGTGCCAGCACCACGGAGCCGCCCCGCACAGATACGCAGTATTTT.

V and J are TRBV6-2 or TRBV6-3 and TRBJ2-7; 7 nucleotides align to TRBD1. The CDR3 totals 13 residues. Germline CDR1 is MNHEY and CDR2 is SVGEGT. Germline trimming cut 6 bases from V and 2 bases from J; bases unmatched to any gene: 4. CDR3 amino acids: CASSATGPYEQYF. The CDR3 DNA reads TGTGCCAGCAGCGCGACAGGGCCCTACGAGCAGTACTTC.

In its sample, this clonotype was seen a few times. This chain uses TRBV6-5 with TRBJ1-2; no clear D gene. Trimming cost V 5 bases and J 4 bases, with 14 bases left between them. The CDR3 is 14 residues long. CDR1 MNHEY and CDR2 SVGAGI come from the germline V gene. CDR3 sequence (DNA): TGTGCCAGCAGTCCCCCGGACGGAATCTATGGCTACACCTTC. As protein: CASSPPDGIYGYTF.

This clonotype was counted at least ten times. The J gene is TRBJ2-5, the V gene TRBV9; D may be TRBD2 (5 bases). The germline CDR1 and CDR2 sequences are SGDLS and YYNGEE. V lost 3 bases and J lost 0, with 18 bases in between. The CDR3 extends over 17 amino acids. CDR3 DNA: TGTGCCAGCAGCGCCTCAGGATGGCTAGCAGACCAAGAGACCCAGTACTTC. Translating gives CASSASGWLADQETQYF.

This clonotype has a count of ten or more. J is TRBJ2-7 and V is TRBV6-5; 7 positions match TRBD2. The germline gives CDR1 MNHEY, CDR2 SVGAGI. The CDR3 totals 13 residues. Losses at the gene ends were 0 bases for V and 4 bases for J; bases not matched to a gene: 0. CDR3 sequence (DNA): TGTGCCAGCAGTTACTCGCGGGGGTACGAGCAGTACTTC. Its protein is CASSYSRGYEQYF.

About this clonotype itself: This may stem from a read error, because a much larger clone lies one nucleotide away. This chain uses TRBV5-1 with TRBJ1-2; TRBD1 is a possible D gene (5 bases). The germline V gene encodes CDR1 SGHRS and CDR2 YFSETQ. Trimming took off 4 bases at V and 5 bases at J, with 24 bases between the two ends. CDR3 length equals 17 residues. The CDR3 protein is CASSLIVTALGIYGYTF. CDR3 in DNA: TGCGCCAGCAGCCTCATCGTGACAGCTTTGGGGATATATGGCTACACCTTC.

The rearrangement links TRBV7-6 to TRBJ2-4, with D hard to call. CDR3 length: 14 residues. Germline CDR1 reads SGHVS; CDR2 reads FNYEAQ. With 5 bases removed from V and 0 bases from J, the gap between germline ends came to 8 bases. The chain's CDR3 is CASSPRRAKNIQYF. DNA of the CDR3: TGTGCCAGCAGCCCCCGGCGAGCCAAAAACATTCAGTACTTC.

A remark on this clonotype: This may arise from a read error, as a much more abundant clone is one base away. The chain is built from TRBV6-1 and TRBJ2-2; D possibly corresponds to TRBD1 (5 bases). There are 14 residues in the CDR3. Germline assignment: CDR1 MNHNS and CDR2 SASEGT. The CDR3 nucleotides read TGTGCCAGCTGTGAACAGGTCGTCGCCGGGGAGCTGTTTTTT. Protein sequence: CASCEQVVAGELFF.

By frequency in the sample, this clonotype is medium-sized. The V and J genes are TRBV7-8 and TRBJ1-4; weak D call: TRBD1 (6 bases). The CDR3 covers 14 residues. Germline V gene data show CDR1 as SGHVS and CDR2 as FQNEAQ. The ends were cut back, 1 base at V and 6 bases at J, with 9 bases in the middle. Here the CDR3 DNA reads TGTGCCAGCAGCTTAGACAGGGATGATGAAAAACTGTTTTTT. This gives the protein CASSLDRDDEKLFF.

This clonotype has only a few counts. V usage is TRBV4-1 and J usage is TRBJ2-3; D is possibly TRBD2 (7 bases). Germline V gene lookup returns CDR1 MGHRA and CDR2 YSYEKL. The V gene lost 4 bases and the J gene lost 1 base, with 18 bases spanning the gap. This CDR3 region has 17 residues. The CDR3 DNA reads TGCGCCAGCAGCCCAAAGGGGGGGTCCCTGGGCACAGATACGCAGTATTTT. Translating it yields CASSPKGGSLGTDTQYF.

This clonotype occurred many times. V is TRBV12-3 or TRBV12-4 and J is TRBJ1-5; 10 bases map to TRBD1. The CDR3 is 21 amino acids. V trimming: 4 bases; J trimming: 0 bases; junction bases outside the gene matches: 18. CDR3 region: CASSSSRIRDRGLYSNQPQHF. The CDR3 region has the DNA TGTGCCAGCAGTTCCTCTCGAATTAGGGACAGGGGATTGTATAGCAATCAGCCCCAGCATTTT.

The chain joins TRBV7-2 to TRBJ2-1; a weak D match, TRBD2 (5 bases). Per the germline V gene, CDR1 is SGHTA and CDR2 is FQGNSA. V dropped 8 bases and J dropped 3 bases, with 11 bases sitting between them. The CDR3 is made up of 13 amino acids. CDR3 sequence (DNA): TGTGCCAGCGGGAGTGCCAACTACAATGAGCAGTTCTTC. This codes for CASGSANYNEQFF.

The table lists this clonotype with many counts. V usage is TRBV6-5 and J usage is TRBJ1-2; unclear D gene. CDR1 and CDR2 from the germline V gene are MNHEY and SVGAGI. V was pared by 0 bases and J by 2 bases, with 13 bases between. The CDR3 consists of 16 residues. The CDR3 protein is CASSYSKVEGNYGYTF. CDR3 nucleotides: TGTGCCAGCAGTTACTCGAAGGTGGAGGGAAACTATGGCTACACCTTC.

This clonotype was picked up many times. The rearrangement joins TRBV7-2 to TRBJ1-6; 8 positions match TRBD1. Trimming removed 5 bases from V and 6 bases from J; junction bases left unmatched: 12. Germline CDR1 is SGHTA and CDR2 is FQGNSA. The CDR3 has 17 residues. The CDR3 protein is CASSPPGQGKANSPLHF. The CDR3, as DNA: TGTGCCAGCAGCCCTCCTGGACAGGGAAAAGCTAATTCACCCCTCCACTTT.

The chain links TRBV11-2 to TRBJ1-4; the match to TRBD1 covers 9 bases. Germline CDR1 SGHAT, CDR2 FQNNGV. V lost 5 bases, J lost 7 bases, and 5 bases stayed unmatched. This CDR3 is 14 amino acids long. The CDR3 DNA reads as TGTGCCAGCAGCGCAATGACAGGGGGTGAAAAACTGTTTTTT. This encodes CASSAMTGGEKLFF.